The present T cell receptor beta chain was sequenced within a study of blood T cell repertoires in COVID-19 (dated by TCRdb to about 2020). Background for the entire study: Samples from collaborators originated in the United States, Italy and Spain and spanned both the acute and convalescent phases of COVID-19. The samples were drawn from two sources: the first 160 participants of the ongoing ImmuneRACE study, and approximately 1,300 subjects contributed by 6 global collaborators. The repertoires were made available in a free public database intended to serve as a resource for research on the immune response to SARS-CoV-2. The prospective study material was composed of cDNA or gDNA derived from T cells, B-cell-depleted T cells, or PBMCs. Subjects who had been exposed to COVID-19, were actively infected with it, or had recovered from it provided the deeply sampled blood TCRbeta repertoires that made up the dataset. A de-identified subject ID, COVID-19 status, age in years and sex were almost always included in the sample metadata. HLA class I and class II types, where available, came from metadata supplied by the sample provider rather than from assay-based typing.

Remarks on this clone: There is no known antigen for this receptor. Base qualities were left out, and no much larger clone turns up one base away. The same CDR3 also results from other DNA sequences found in this sample.

The immunoSEQ Assay, a bias-controlled multiplex PCR, was used to amplify TCRbeta CDR3 regions from genomic DNA. The authors' pipeline ran thus. Within the assay, amplification of reference gene primers was used to estimate how many nucleated cells each sample contained. To quantify the absolute abundance of each unique TCRbeta CDR3 rearrangement, sequence reads were collapsed and filtered. For each sample, productive Simpson clonality was calculated as the square root of Simpson's diversity index over productive rearrangements. TCRdb carries this immuneACCESS record with in-frame sequences only. Its versions omit some clonotypes, under half of them owing to an unresolved V gene in the studies checked, with the rest unexplained. The V and J calls and clone size were taken over from that table, and D and trimming were inferred from the DNA. This sample comprises 320,000 or so clones, about nine tenths of them detected only once. The ten largest clones capture 5.2% of the sample.

Enrolling through a virtual design, the prospective study's participants ranged in age from about 18 to 100 years and lived across 24 United States geographic areas. Cohort assignment in the prospective study relied on participant-reported clinical history from a screening survey and a study questionnaire. Recovered participants in ImmuneRACE Cohort 3 were defined as having two consecutive negative NP/OP PCR tests, clearance from a healthcare professional, or resolution of symptoms. In the prospective study, whole blood, serum and a nasopharyngeal or oropharyngeal swab were collected from each participant by mobile phlebotomists. Over an approximately two-month period, participants in the prospective study had the option of providing additional blood draws and questionnaires. Prospective study blood samples were shipped either frozen or at room temperature before DNA extraction. As encoded in the germline V gene, CDR1 is MDHEN while CDR2 is SYDVKM. Clipping removes 3 bases from V and 5 bases from J, with 5 as the unmatched junction base count. There are 16 amino acids in the CDR3, from cysteine to phenylalanine inclusive. Left in the record is the CDR3 DNA by itself, 48 bases read in frame from the first base.

On the study overall, not on this receptor specifically: How much clinical and demographic metadata was included differed by source and by participant, and the metadata was provided uncurated.

Sequencing was done on a sample of PBMCs or T cells enriched from blood (not recorded which). The sequence derives from a man between 60 and 75 years old who had recovered from COVID-19. The chain was built from TRBV28 and TRBJ2-2, with 11 junctional bases fitting TRBD2. CDR3 reads: CASSLWLAGGTGELFF. The DNA sequence is as follows: TGTGCCAGCAGTTTGTGGCTAGCGGGAGGTACCGGGGAGCTGTTTTTT.